This T cell receptor (beta chain) was captured in a study of T cell repertoires in cytomegalovirus infection. Overall study findings and caveats: Summed public TCR beta family frequency identified CMV carriers bearing the relevant HLA.

This clonotype was recorded at least ten times. Its antigen is unidentified. MiXCR, run by TCRdb on the reads, gives a single entry per CDR3 protein. The profile shows 450,000 to 550,000 distinct CDR3 sequences, 16% of them singletons. The source material was CD8+ T cells from PBMCs. The sequence was collected from a human donor in good health (CMV status not recorded). Some clones in this sample may be carry-over from other donors' samples.

CDR3 DNA: TGTGCCAGCAGCTTGGTCGGGAGCAAGAACAATGAGCAGTTCTTC. Translated, it gives CASSLVGSKNNEQFF. The chain uses TRBV7-9 and TRBJ2-1; D may be TRBD2 (6 bases). Trimming took off 3 bases at V and 5 bases at J, with 14 bases between the two ends. CDR1 is SEHNR and CDR2 is FQNEAQ in the germline V gene (reference sequence). This CDR3 is 15 amino acids long.